This T cell receptor beta chain was observed in a study of vaccination and CD4 T cells after COVID-19. Trimming removed 0 bases from V and 4 bases from J; junction bases left unmatched: 5. Germline V gene sequence: CDR1 LNHNV, CDR2 YYDKDF (reference sequence). This CDR3 spans 15 amino acids. Stated treatment: approximately 11-day PBMC culture with coronavirus spike peptide pools or control peptides (ViraFEST assay). Peptide-pool expansion of antigen-specific T cells preceded TCR sequencing in ViraFEST. This clonotype was seen more than once but under ten times. What it binds is unknown. The Oncomine TCR Beta short-read assay was what sequenced the DNA obtained from cultured CD4+ T cells. From the PCR reads, TCRdb called clonotypes with MiXCR, one entry per CDR3 protein. This table holds 4,300 or so distinct CDR3 sequences, roughly a quarter found once.

This receptor was obtained from a human donor who had recovered from COVID-19. The sequencing sample was made of CD4+ T cells from blood, cultured in vitro. The chain carries TRBV15 and TRBJ1-1; 7 bases agree with TRBD1. CDR3 sequence reads: CATSRDRDSVTEAFF. CDR3 sequence (DNA): TGTGCCACCAGCAGAGATCGGGACAGCGTCACTGAAGCTTTCTTT.